This TCR beta chain came from a study of T cells in Graves' hyperthyroidism and ophthalmopathy. General observations from the study: Blood also showed most of the thyroid clonotypes that were expanded above 0.001.

The CDR3 loop spans 13 amino acids. The junction had 3 bases not matched to a gene; V was cut back by 4 bases and J by 0 bases. Germline loops: CDR1 DFQATT, CDR2 SNEGSKA (reference sequence). There are many counts of this clonotype. Its antigen remains unidentified. Amplification of TCR beta CDR3 regions was performed using RNA transcripts as template. TCR CDR3 regions were first amplified by RT-PCR with HTBI primers. Via MiXCR, TCRdb re-called the multiplex PCR reads, giving one row per CDR3 protein. In the table there are a few hundred thousand distinct CDR3 sequences, 15% to 17% of which are singletons.

The clonotype comes from a woman in her late teens or twenties with Graves' hyperthyroidism. The chain employs TRBV20-1 and TRBJ2-7; 7 positions agree with TRBD1. Source material: blood. The DNA for the CDR3 is TGCAGTGCTACCAGACAGGGCTCCTACGAGCAGTACTTC. Amino acid sequence: CSATRQGSYEQYF.